Described below is a single TCR beta chain sequence and its context. Germline CDR1 is SGHTA and CDR2 is FQGNSA. Deletions cut 5 bases from V and 2 bases from J, with 13 bases between. CDR3 length: 15 amino acids. Authors' methods: Using reference gene primer amplification, nucleated cell counts were estimated. Measured with immunoSEQ multiplex PCR; TCRdb has only the in-frame clones, and not every one. The V and J calls and the clone size are those of that table, but D and trimming were determined from the DNA. Here the sample spans over 300,000 clones, around 91% being singletons. This sample is drawn from a study of blood T cell repertoires in COVID-19. For the study at large: From T cells, B-cell-depleted T cells, or PBMCs came the material, which was cDNA or gDNA.

The sample consisted of peripheral blood. The TCR was taken from a man younger than 30 with active or convalescent COVID-19. V is TRBV7-2 and J is TRBJ1-5; perhaps TRBD1 as D (6 bases). The CDR3 sequence is CASSQTGPRNQPQHF. For the CDR3, the DNA is TGTGCCAGCAGCCAGACAGGTCCTCGCAATCAGCCCCAGCATTTT.